Shown below are 6 T cell receptor beta chains from a single sample sequenced in a study. MiXCR, applied by TCRdb to the 5' RACE reads, yields one record per CDR3 protein. Here the sample spans about 42,000 distinct CDR3 sequences, about 32% being singletons. Sequencing was done on a sample of tumor-infiltrating memory CD4+ T cells sorted from the breast tumor. Specified subset: memory CD4+ T cells, CD4+CD45RO+CD25-. These receptors originate from a female donor with breast cancer.

This clonotype has just a few counts. The chain combines TRBV3-1 with TRBJ2-5, with D unclear. This CDR3 is 12 amino acids long. The V end lost 1 base, the J end lost 5 bases, and 5 bases lay between the germline ends. Germline CDR1 LGHDT, CDR2 YNNKEL (reference sequence). The CDR3 region is CASSQARETQYF. For the CDR3, the DNA is TGTGCCAGCAGCCAAGCCCGGGAGACCCAGTACTTC.

Only a few counts were recorded for this clonotype. The gene calls are TRBV6-6 and TRBJ2-5, with D possibly being TRBD1 (7 bases). Germline assignment: CDR1 MNHNY and CDR2 SVGAGI (reference sequence). The CDR3 consists of 16 residues. V gave up 4 bases and J gave up 2 bases, with 17 bases separating them. The CDR3 protein is CASSSRGTYIQETQYF. As DNA, the CDR3 is TGTGCCAGCAGTTCCAGGGGGACTTACATTCAAGAGACCCAGTACTTC.

The chain employs TRBV4-1 and TRBJ1-4; a weak D match, TRBD1 (6 bases). Trimming removed 4 bases from V and 6 bases from J, with 12 bases in between. Germline V gene data show CDR1 as MGHRA and CDR2 as YSYEKL. This CDR3 is 14 amino acids long. The CDR3 nucleotides are TGCGCCAGCAGCCCCCGTGAGGGGGATGAAAAACTGTTTTTT. As protein: CASSPREGDEKLFF.

Details on this clonotype: The junction differs from germline at one of its ends, possibly a read error. The V call is TRBV5-1, the J call TRBJ2-7; 8 bases fit TRBD2. Germline CDR1 reads SGHRS; CDR2 reads YFSETQ. This CDR3 is built from 13 residues. CDR3 loop: CASMSGSSHEQYF. Here the CDR3 DNA reads TGCGCCAGCATGAGCGGGAGCTCCCACGAGCAGTACTTC.

The rearrangement uses TRBV5-1 and TRBJ2-7; D remains ambiguous. The CDR3 sequence is 14 residues long. Trimming pared 7 bases from V and 6 bases from J, leaving 20 bases between. Germline-derived CDR1 and CDR2 are SGHRS and YFSETQ. The CDR3 coding sequence is TGCGCCAGCTCGGAAGGTCTAGGCAGCTTCGAGCAGTACTTC. It specifies CASSEGLGSFEQYF.

This clonotype was counted at least ten times. The chain employs TRBV4-1 and TRBJ2-3; D is unresolved. The germline gives CDR1 MGHRA, CDR2 YSYEKL. The CDR3 has 14 residues. The V gene lost 0 bases and the J gene lost 6 bases, with 10 bases spanning the gap. Here the CDR3 DNA reads TGCGCCAGCAGCCAAGATCTCACCGAGGATACGCAGTATTTT. This gives the protein CASSQDLTEDTQYF.